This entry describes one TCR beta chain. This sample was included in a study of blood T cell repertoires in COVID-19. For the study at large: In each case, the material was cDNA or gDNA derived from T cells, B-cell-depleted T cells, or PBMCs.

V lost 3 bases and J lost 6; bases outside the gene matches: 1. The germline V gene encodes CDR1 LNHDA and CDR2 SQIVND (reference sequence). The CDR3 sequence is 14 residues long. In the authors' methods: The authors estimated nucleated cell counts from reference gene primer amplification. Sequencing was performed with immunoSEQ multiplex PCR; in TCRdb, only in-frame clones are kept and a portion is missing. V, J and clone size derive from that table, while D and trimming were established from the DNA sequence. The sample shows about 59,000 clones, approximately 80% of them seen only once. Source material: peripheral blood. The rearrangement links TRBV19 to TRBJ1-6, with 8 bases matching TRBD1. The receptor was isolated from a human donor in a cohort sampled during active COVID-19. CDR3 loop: CASSMTGANSPLHF. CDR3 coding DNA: TGTGCCAGTAGTATGACAGGGGCTAATTCACCCCTCCACTTT.